This entry features one TCR beta chain sequence. The antigen is unknown. The record originates from a study of T cells after yellow fever vaccination. Study observations and caveats: Contaminating bulk clonotypes could be abundant in FACS-sorted repertoires. Across the CD4 and CD8 compartments, a small share of clonotypes was present in both.

This CDR3 has 15 amino acids. V gave up 4 bases and J gave up 6 bases, with 16 bases separating them. Germline lookup yields CDR1 LGHDT and CDR2 YNNKEL (reference sequence). Via MiXCR, TCRdb re-called the 5' RACE reads, giving one row per CDR3 protein. The sample carries some 600,000 distinct CDR3 sequences, 17% recorded once. The TCR sequence derives from a man aged 18 to 29 who received the YFV17D yellow fever vaccine. The sample in question was PBMCs, obtained 5 to 6 days after the first yellow fever vaccination. This chain uses TRBV3-1 with TRBJ2-4, with D tentatively TRBD2 (5 bases). The CDR3 spells CASSRTPTTTNIQYF. The CDR3 region has the DNA TGTGCCAGCAGCCGAACCCCGACTACCACAAACATTCAGTACTTC.